These T cell receptor beta chains were read from a single sample in a study of blood T cell repertoires in COVID-19. Data came from immunoSEQ multiplex PCR; TCRdb stores just in-frame clones and leaves some out. The sample holds 90,000 to 100,000 clones, 86% seen once. The specimen sequenced was peripheral blood. The receptor set was obtained from a man aged 45-60 years with acute or convalescent COVID-19. CDR3s include the opening cysteine and the closing phenylalanine or tryptophan. D genes are given only for firm matches. Only some rows state a clone size, as once, few, many or a class for expanded clones.

v_gene: TRBV28; d_gene: -; j_gene: TRBJ2-7; abundance: -; CDR3aa: CASSTRPRDMGLREQYF; CDR3nt: TGTGCCAGCAGTACCCGCCCAAGGGACATGGGACTACGAGAGCAGTACTTC
v_gene: TRBV4-2; d_gene: -; j_gene: TRBJ2-7; abundance: once; CDR3aa: CASSQINRAGSSYEQYF; CDR3nt: TGTGCCAGCAGCCAAATAAATCGCGCAGGATCCTCCTACGAGCAGTACTTC
v_gene: TRBV4-2; d_gene: -; j_gene: TRBJ2-5; abundance: few; CDR3aa: CASSQASSGAETQYF; CDR3nt: TGTGCCAGCAGCCAAGCTTCTTCGGGAGCAGAGACCCAGTACTTC
v_gene: TRBV24-1; d_gene: TRBD2; j_gene: TRBJ2-5; abundance: few; CDR3aa: CATSEATSGGRAQYF; CDR3nt: TGTGCCACCAGTGAGGCTACTAGCGGGGGACGGGCCCAGTACTTC
v_gene: TRBV10-2; d_gene: -; j_gene: TRBJ2-1; abundance: -; CDR3aa: CASRGANEQFF; CDR3nt: TGCGCCAGCAGAGGGGCAAATGAGCAGTTCTTC
v_gene: TRBV27; d_gene: -; j_gene: TRBJ2-7; abundance: -; CDR3aa: CASSPAGSPYEQYF; CDR3nt: TGTGCCAGCAGTCCCGCCGGGAGCCCTTACGAGCAGTACTTC
v_gene: TRBV6-5; d_gene: TRBD2; j_gene: TRBJ2-1; abundance: -; CDR3aa: CASSYSRLANNEQFF; CDR3nt: TGTGCCAGCAGTTACTCGAGACTAGCCAACAATGAGCAGTTCTTC
v_gene: TRBV27; d_gene: TRBD1; j_gene: TRBJ2-7; abundance: -; CDR3aa: CASKQGAFYEQYF; CDR3nt: TGTGCCAGCAAGCAGGGGGCTTTCTACGAGCAGTACTTC
v_gene: TRBV5-1; d_gene: -; j_gene: TRBJ2-4; abundance: -; CDR3aa: CASSDQGNIQYF; CDR3nt: TGCGCCAGCAGCGACCAGGGAAACATTCAGTACTTC
v_gene: TRBV15; d_gene: -; j_gene: TRBJ1-1; abundance: -; CDR3aa: CATTQQGNSNTEAFF; CDR3nt: TGTGCCACCACCCAACAGGGAAATTCGAACACTGAAGCTTTCTTT
v_gene: TRBV3-1/TRBV3-2; d_gene: TRBD2; j_gene: TRBJ2-6; abundance: -; CDR3aa: CASTSGIAGALAAGANVLTF; CDR3nt: TGTGCCAGCACCTCGGGGATAGCGGGAGCCTTGGCTGCTGGGGCCAACGTCCTGACTTTC
v_gene: TRBV18; d_gene: TRBD2; j_gene: TRBJ2-2; abundance: -; CDR3aa: CASSTRLAGNTGELFF; CDR3nt: TGTGCCAGCTCAACGAGACTAGCGGGGAACACCGGGGAGCTGTTTTTT